This paragraph reports one TCR beta chain. This CDR3 comprises 11 residues. Germline CDR1 reads ENHRY; CDR2 reads SYGVKD. Germline trimming cut 10 bases from V and 6 bases from J; bases unmatched to any gene: 5. This sample was taken from a study of blood T cell repertoires in COVID-19. The overall study: Specimens from acute and convalescent COVID-19 originated in the United States, Italy and Spain.

As originally analysed: Researchers report that nucleated cell counts were estimated from reference gene primer amplification. The protocol was immunoSEQ multiplex PCR, while the TCRdb copy is restricted to in-frame clones and leaves out a portion. D and trimming were read from the DNA, whereas the V and J calls and clone size are those reported in that table. The repertoire holds more than 45,000 clones, with 75% to 90% as singletons. Source material: peripheral blood. The genes are TRBV10-3 and TRBJ1-2, with 7 bases that match TRBD1. This sequence was found in a man aged 55 to 70 with acute or convalescent COVID-19. For the CDR3, the DNA is TGTGCCAGTGAGACAGGGCATGGCTACACCTTC. Amino acids: CASETGHGYTF.